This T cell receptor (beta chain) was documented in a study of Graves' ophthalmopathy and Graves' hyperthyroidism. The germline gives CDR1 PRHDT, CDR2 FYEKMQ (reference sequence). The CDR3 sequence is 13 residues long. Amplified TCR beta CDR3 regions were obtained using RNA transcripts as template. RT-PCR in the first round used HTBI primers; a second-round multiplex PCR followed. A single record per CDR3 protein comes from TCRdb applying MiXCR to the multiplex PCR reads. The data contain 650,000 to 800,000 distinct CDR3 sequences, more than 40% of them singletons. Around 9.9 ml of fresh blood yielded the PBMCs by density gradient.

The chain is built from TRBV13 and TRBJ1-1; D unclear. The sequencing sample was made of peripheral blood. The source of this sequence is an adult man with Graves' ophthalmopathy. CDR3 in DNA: TGTGCGCAAGGCCCTCAAACGGTCACTGAAGCTTTCTTT. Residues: CAQGPQTVTEAFF.